This T cell receptor beta chain was obtained from a study of beta chain features in type 1 diabetes. The J segment lost 6 bases and the V segment lost 3 bases, leaving 11 bases of the junction unmatched. Germline lookup yields CDR1 SGHRS and CDR2 YFSETQ. This CDR3 spans 15 amino acids. The whole isolated RNA underwent reverse transcription, so sequencing captured expressed TCRB transcripts. This table comes from immunoSEQ multiplex PCR, and its TCRdb copy is limited to in-frame clones, with some not included. This table holds around 500,000 clones, about an eighth found once. The sequence was obtained from a woman younger than 30 in good health. The chain joins TRBV5-1 to TRBJ1-2, with 7 bases aligning to TRBD1. The sequenced sample consisted of naive CD4+ T cells from blood. CDR3 amino acids: CASSYLLGGGDGYTF. The CDR3 region has the DNA TGCGCCAGCAGCTACCTCCTTGGAGGGGGCGATGGCTACACCTTC.